The text below deals with one TCR beta chain. The source of the sample is a study of shared clonotypes between healthy human individuals. As for the study in general: Each donor contributed plates that comprised three CD4 naive, three CD4 memory, two CD8 naive and one CD8 memory.

Sequenced by immunoSEQ multiplex PCR; TCRdb stores in-frame clones only, minus some. The data show around 1,000,000 clones, with about 80% seen just once and approximately 0.95% held by the top ten. The germline V gene encodes CDR1 SQVTM and CDR2 ANQGSEA. This CDR3 has 14 residues. Trimming removed 2 bases from V and 7 bases from J, with 17 bases in between. This chain links TRBV29-1 with TRBJ1-2, with D unresolved. This clonotype was sampled from a man younger than 35 in good health. Some clones in this sample may be carry-over from other donors' samples. The sample consisted of memory CD4+ T cells from PBMCs. Subset given: CD45RA-negative fraction. CDR3: CSVESRVQVRGYTF. DNA of the CDR3: TGCAGCGTTGAAAGTAGGGTCCAAGTTCGTGGCTACACCTTC. Full variable domain (outside the CDR3, taken from reference TRBV29-1 and TRBJ1-2): SAVISQKPSRDICQRGTSLTIQCQVDSQVTMMFWYRQQPGQSLTLIATANQGSEATYESGFVIDKFPISRPNLTFSTLTVSNMSPEDSSIYLCSVESRVQVRGYTFGSGTRLTVV.